The text below deals with one T cell receptor (beta chain). Some clones are missing from TCRdb's copy, which holds only in-frame ones; the method was immunoSEQ multiplex PCR. This table has approximately 250,000 clones, over 80% appearing once. The sample belongs to a study of blood T cell repertoires in COVID-19. Study overall: Acute-phase and convalescent COVID-19 samples originated in the United States, Italy and Spain.

This CDR3 contains 14 residues. Germline V gene lookup returns CDR1 GTSNPN and CDR2 SVGIG (reference sequence). V shed 3 bases, J shed 10 bases, and the junction held 3 bases outside the gene matches. The chain is built from TRBV30 and TRBJ2-1, with 16 bases matching TRBD2. The sequencing sample was made of PBMCs or T cells enriched from blood (not recorded which). This TCR was recovered from a woman aged 30 to 39 with acute COVID-19. For the CDR3, the DNA is TGTGCCTGGAGCCTGGGACTAGCGGGAGGGGAGCAGTTCTTC. Its translation is CAWSLGLAGGEQFF.